One TCR beta chain is described in this entry. These data come from a study of shared clonotypes between healthy human individuals. Germline V gives CDR1 LNHDA, CDR2 SQIVND (reference sequence). V was pared by 9 bases and J by 1 base, with 13 bases between. This CDR3 comprises 13 residues. Profiling relied on immunoSEQ multiplex PCR, and the TCRdb table lists in-frame clones only, not all of them. The sample gives roughly 2.2 million clones, more than 85% of which show up once; 0.35% to 0.45% is in the top ten. The receptor was isolated from a man younger than 35 in good health. Some clones in this sample may be carry-over from other donors' samples. J is TRBJ2-7 and V is TRBV19, with D maybe TRBD1 (5 bases). The sequenced sample consisted of naive CD4+ T cells from PBMCs. Subset defined: CD45RA+ positively selected. The CDR3 DNA reads as TGTGCCAGACCCACCCAGGGATCCTACGAGCAGTACTTC. This translates into CARPTQGSYEQYF.